Below, 27 T cell receptor beta chains from the same sample are listed, as sequenced in a study of CD8 T cells in Susac syndrome. Roughly 0.45 to 1 ug RNA was reverse transcribed with random hexamers. TCRdb itself ran the immunoSEQ multiplex PCR reads through MiXCR, one entry per CDR3 protein. The sample includes approximately 100,000 distinct CDR3 sequences, over 90% of them seen just once. The sequencing sample was made of CD4+ T cells from PBMCs. These TCRs come from a human donor in good health.

V usage is TRBV18 and J usage is TRBJ2-1; tentatively, D is TRBD2 (6 bases). The germline gives CDR1 KGHSH, CDR2 LQKENI. With 3 bases removed from V and 3 bases from J, the gap between germline ends came to 15 bases. This CDR3 comprises 16 residues. The CDR3 DNA sequence: TGTGCCAGCTCACCCCCGTGGGGCGGGGACTACAATGAGCAGTTCTTC. Its protein is CASSPPWGGDYNEQFF.

J is TRBJ2-5 and V is TRBV11-2, with a tentative D call TRBD2 (6 bases). This CDR3 is built from 15 residues. Trimming took off 1 base at V and 3 bases at J, with 12 bases between the two ends. Germline V gives CDR1 SGHAT, CDR2 FQNNGV. The CDR3, as DNA: TGTGCCAGCAGCTTAGGTGGTTGGGGGGAAGAGACCCAGTACTTC. This encodes CASSLGGWGEETQYF.

DNA of the CDR3: TGTGCCAGCAGCCCGACAGGCTTTGCCAGCTCTGGGGCCAACGTCCTGACTTTC. It yields the protein CASSPTGFASSGANVLTF. The V and J genes are TRBV7-3 and TRBJ2-6; D may be TRBD1 (6 bases). From germline, CDR1 is SGHTA and CDR2 FQGTGA. Trimming left V 5 bases short and J 0 bases short, with 17 bases between. This CDR3 is built from 18 residues.

This chain uses TRBV7-3 with TRBJ2-3; D is unclear. This CDR3 region has 14 residues. V was clipped by 4 bases and J by 4 bases, with 12 bases between them. Germline CDR1 is SGHTA and CDR2 is FQGTGA. The CDR3 DNA sequence: TGTGCCAGCAGCTCGAACATATTTTCAGATACGCAGTATTTT. Translating it yields CASSSNIFSDTQYF.

This chain connects TRBV20-1 to TRBJ2-7; D might be TRBD1 or TRBD2, each matching 5 bases. V was shortened by 0 bases and J by 4 bases, with 16 bases between the two germline ends. Germline CDR1 reads DFQATT; CDR2 reads SNEGSKA (reference sequence). This CDR3 has 15 amino acids. The CDR3 sequence: CSARDGGTWGYEQYF. The CDR3 coding sequence is TGCAGTGCTAGAGATGGGGGAACCTGGGGTTACGAGCAGTACTTC.

The V gene is TRBV2, the J gene TRBJ1-1, with 7 bases aligning to TRBD1. This CDR3 contains 15 residues. The germline gives CDR1 SNHLY, CDR2 FYNNEI. Trimming cost V 3 bases and J 4 bases; bases outside gene matches: 8. CDR3 sequence reads: CASSELQGTGTEAFF. The CDR3 DNA reads as TGTGCCAGCAGTGAGTTACAGGGGACGGGCACTGAAGCTTTCTTT.

This chain uses TRBV5-1 with TRBJ2-2, with TRBD1 as a possible D gene (5 bases). The CDR3 sequence is 15 residues long. V gave up 4 bases and J gave up 4 bases, with 14 bases separating them. Germline-derived CDR1 and CDR2 are SGHRS and YFSETQ. CDR3 region: CASSDDFRVTGELFF. Here the CDR3 DNA reads TGCGCCAGCAGCGACGACTTCAGGGTCACCGGGGAGCTGTTTTTT. The full variable domain, its missing parts supplied by reference TRBV5-1 and TRBJ2-2, is KAGVTQTPRYLIKTRGQQVTLSCSPISGHRSVSWYQQTPGQGLQFLFEYFSETQRNKGNFPGRFSGRQFSNSRSEMNVSTLELGDSALYLCASSDDFRVTGELFFGEGSRLTVL.

The V call is TRBV7-9, the J call TRBJ2-2; D remains ambiguous. This CDR3 is 14 amino acids long. V was shortened by 6 bases and J by 0 bases, with 8 bases between the two germline ends. CDR1 SEHNR and CDR2 FQNEAQ come from the germline V gene (reference sequence). CDR3 in DNA: TGTGCCAGCAGAGGGTACGCGAACACCGGGGAGCTGTTTTTT. Its protein is CASRGYANTGELFF.

This chain uses TRBV29-1 with TRBJ2-7; TRBD1 matches at 7 bases. Germline lookup yields CDR1 SQVTM and CDR2 ANQGSEA. CDR3 length: 15 residues. Trimming cost V 7 bases and J 6 bases; bases outside gene matches: 18. CDR3 bases: TGCAGCGCGAGGGGAAGGGACAGCAACTCGGGCGAGCAGTACTTC. Translation: CSARGRDSNSGEQYF.

This chain links TRBV19 with TRBJ1-1; TRBD1 agrees at 7 bases. V gave up 6 bases and J gave up 8 bases; unmatched junction bases: 18. The CDR3 spans 16 residues. In germline, CDR1 is LNHDA, CDR2 SQIVND (reference sequence). The CDR3 DNA reads TGTGCCAGTAGCGACAGGGCGGGGGAACCAGGGTCGGAAGCTTTCTTT. This encodes CASSDRAGEPGSEAFF.

The rearrangement uses TRBV9 and TRBJ1-1; D unclear. Trimming took off 4 bases at V and 1 base at J, with 8 bases between the two ends. Germline CDR1 SGDLS, CDR2 YYNGEE. The CDR3 is 13 amino acids. The CDR3, as DNA: TGTGCCAGCAGCCGCGAGACGAACACTGAAGCTTTCTTT. Protein sequence: CASSRETNTEAFF.

The rearrangement links TRBV12-3 or TRBV12-4 to TRBJ2-1; D tentatively fits TRBD1 or TRBD2 (5 bases each). The V and J ends lost 11 bases and 0 bases respectively, with 17 bases between them. The CDR3 is made up of 15 amino acids. CDR3 sequence: CASKRGQSSYNEQFF. CDR3 nucleotides: TGTGCCTCCAAGAGGGGTCAGAGCTCCTACAATGAGCAGTTCTTC.

The rearrangement uses TRBV5-1 and TRBJ1-2, with D maybe TRBD1 (5 bases). CDR1 is SGHRS, CDR2 YFSETQ, per germline. This CDR3 is built from 16 residues. Trimming took 2 bases from V and 2 from J, leaving 16 bases between them. This CDR3 reads CASSFRGTPLNYGYTF. For the CDR3, the DNA is TGCGCCAGCAGCTTCCGGGGGACGCCACTCAACTATGGCTACACCTTC.

This clonotype has a single count. The V gene is TRBV4-3, the J gene TRBJ1-2; tentatively, D is TRBD1 (5 bases). The CDR3 covers 13 residues. Germline loops: CDR1 LGHNA, CDR2 YSLEER. The V gene lost 5 bases and the J gene lost 5 bases, with 12 bases spanning the gap. The DNA for the CDR3 is TGCGCCAGCAGCTCGGGACTTGGATATGGCTACACCTTC. As protein: CASSSGLGYGYTF.

The chain carries TRBV28 and TRBJ2-5; 7 bases match TRBD1. Germline lookup yields CDR1 MDHEN and CDR2 SYDVKM. The CDR3 sequence is 12 residues long. After removal of 10 bases from V and 2 bases from J, the junction contained 4 bases not matched to a gene. The CDR3 DNA sequence: TGTGCCACCCAGGACAGGCAAGAGACCCAGTACTTC. This encodes CATQDRQETQYF.

This chain links TRBV7-2 with TRBJ2-3, with TRBD2 identical over 14 bases. V trimming: 2 bases; J trimming: 4 bases; junction bases outside the gene matches: 8. In germline, CDR1 is SGHTA, CDR2 FQGNSA. The CDR3 is made up of 18 amino acids. The CDR3, as DNA: TGTGCCAGCAGCTTATCGGTGACTAGCGGGAGGGTCGCAGATACGCAGTATTTT. Translated: CASSLSVTSGRVADTQYF.

The chain uses TRBV3-1 and TRBJ1-5; D call uncertain. Trimming took off 1 base at V and 5 bases at J, with 3 bases between the two ends. There are 12 residues in the CDR3. Per the germline V gene, CDR1 is LGHDT and CDR2 is YNNKEL (reference sequence). CDR3 region: CASSQGHQPQHF. CDR3 sequence (DNA): TGTGCCAGCAGCCAAGGGCATCAGCCCCAGCATTTT.

J is TRBJ2-7 and V is TRBV4-3; a weak D match, TRBD1 (6 bases). Trimming stripped 1 base from V and 3 bases from J, with 13 bases between. This CDR3 is 15 amino acids long. Germline V gene data show CDR1 as LGHNA and CDR2 as YSLEER. The CDR3, as DNA: TGCGCCAGCAGCCAAGCTGGCAGGGGAAACTACGAGCAGTACTTC. Its translation: CASSQAGRGNYEQYF.

The J gene is TRBJ2-6, the V gene TRBV2, with TRBD1 matching 9 bases. Germline loops: CDR1 SNHLY, CDR2 FYNNEI. This CDR3 is built from 16 residues. The V gene end was trimmed by 10 bases and the J gene end by 4 bases; junction bases not matched to a gene: 11. The CDR3 here is CATQGTGRRGANVLTF. The CDR3 coding sequence is TGTGCCACCCAAGGGACAGGGCGGCGAGGGGCCAACGTCCTGACTTTC.

The sample holds one count of this clonotype. This sequence joins TRBV30 and TRBJ2-7, with 7 bases aligning to TRBD2. CDR3 length: 13 residues. Germline trimming cut 2 bases from V and 3 bases from J; bases unmatched to any gene: 4. Per the germline V gene, CDR1 is GTSNPN and CDR2 is SVGIG (reference sequence). This CDR3 is CAWSRSSGYEQYF. CDR3 DNA: TGTGCCTGGAGTAGGTCTAGCGGCTACGAGCAGTACTTC.

The V gene is TRBV6-6, the J gene TRBJ2-1; 11 bases map to TRBD1. Germline CDR1 is MNHNY and CDR2 is SVGAGI (reference sequence). The CDR3 totals 14 residues. Trimming cost V 6 bases and J 9 bases; bases outside gene matches: 7. This chain's CDR3 is CASSPDRGLFEQFF. The DNA of the CDR3 is TGTGCCAGCAGCCCGGACAGGGGGCTTTTTGAGCAGTTCTTC.

The chain joins TRBV5-1 to TRBJ1-1, with D unresolved. The CDR3 totals 15 residues. Trimming cost V 5 bases and J 5 bases, with 19 bases left between them. Germline V gene data show CDR1 as SGHRS and CDR2 as YFSETQ. CDR3 region: CASSLTLTEGTEAFF. In nucleotides, the CDR3 is TGCGCCAGCAGTCTCACATTAACCGAAGGGACTGAAGCTTTCTTT.

The J gene is TRBJ2-7, the V gene TRBV7-9; D remains unclear. Per the germline V gene, CDR1 is SEHNR and CDR2 is FQNEAQ (reference sequence). V was pared by 8 bases and J by 0 bases, with 11 bases between. The CDR3 covers 13 residues. The CDR3 here is CASLADSSYEQYF. Here the CDR3 DNA reads TGTGCCAGCCTGGCAGATAGCTCCTACGAGCAGTACTTC.

The rearrangement links TRBV2 to TRBJ2-5; D is perhaps TRBD2 (5 bases). Germline V gives CDR1 SNHLY, CDR2 FYNNEI. The CDR3 extends over 14 amino acids. The V and J ends lost 5 bases and 0 bases respectively, with 10 bases between them. The CDR3 region has the DNA TGTGCCAGCAGTCAGTGGGGAGACCAAGAGACCCAGTACTTC. Amino acid sequence: CASSQWGDQETQYF. Filled out from reference TRBV2 and TRBJ2-5, the complete variable domain reads EPEVTQTPSHQVTQMGQEVILRCVPISNHLYFYWYRQILGQKVEFLVSFYNNEISEKSEIFDDQFSVERPDGSNFTLKIRSTKLEDSAMYFCASSQWGDQETQYFGPGTRLLVL.

V is TRBV4-3 and J is TRBJ1-1; D is uncertain. CDR1 and CDR2 from the germline V gene are LGHNA and YSLEER. This CDR3 comprises 21 residues. The germline V and J ends were trimmed by 0 bases and 0 bases, with 26 bases remaining between them. This chain's CDR3 is CASSQDKGGWPQVRMNTEAFF. The DNA of the CDR3 is TGCGCCAGCAGCCAAGATAAAGGTGGGTGGCCCCAGGTCAGAATGAACACTGAAGCTTTCTTT.

This rearrangement joins TRBV5-6 to TRBJ1-1; no reliable D call. CDR1 is SGHDT and CDR2 is YYEEEE in the germline V gene. This CDR3 region has 15 residues. Trimming took 4 bases from V and 0 from J, leaving 13 bases between them. The CDR3 reads CASSLPRRLNTEAFF. The CDR3 nucleotides are TGTGCCAGCAGCCTCCCACGCCGTTTGAACACTGAAGCTTTCTTT.

This chain uses TRBV19 with TRBJ2-5; TRBD2 aligns across 7 bases. This CDR3 has 13 residues. The junction had 7 bases not matched to a gene; V was cut back by 7 bases and J by 5 bases. Germline V lookup: CDR1 LNHDA, CDR2 SQIVND (reference sequence). CDR3 nucleotides: TGTGCCAGTAATGGGGGAGGGCCGGAGACCCAGTACTTC. It codes for CASNGGGPETQYF.